A single sample is the source of the 6 T cell receptor beta chains below, sequenced in a study of T-cell memory formation after mild COVID-19. MiXCR was run by TCRdb on the 5' RACE reads, yielding one entry per CDR3 protein. This table has some 600,000 distinct CDR3 sequences, 15% to 20% appearing once. Sequences were obtained from PBMCs or a T cell subset sorted from them (not recorded which). The origin of the receptors is an adult woman who had mild COVID-19 (a few samples of this study predate the infection). Cell type and time point are not known.

This clonotype occurred a few times. V and J are TRBV4-3 and TRBJ2-1; D possibly matches TRBD1 or TRBD2 (5 bases each). Per germline, CDR1 LGHNA and CDR2 YSLEER. V lost 4 bases, J lost 4 bases, and 17 bases lay in between. The CDR3 is made up of 16 amino acids. CDR3 in amino acids: CASSRGHGSGYNEQFF. DNA for the CDR3: TGCGCCAGCAGCCGCGGACATGGGAGTGGGTACAATGAGCAGTTCTTC.

In this sample, this clonotype turned up many times. The chain employs TRBV7-9 and TRBJ2-5, with TRBD1 as a possible D gene (5 bases). The CDR3 has 14 residues. CDR1 SEHNR and CDR2 FQNEAQ come from the germline V gene (reference sequence). V lost 3 bases and J lost 5, with 13 bases in between. The DNA for the CDR3 is TGTGCCAGCAGCTTGGCCCAGGGCCGGGAGACCCAGTACTTC. Translation: CASSLAQGRETQYF.

This clonotype was counted only a few times. J is TRBJ1-3 and V is TRBV7-9; D might be TRBD1 (5 bases). This CDR3 has 16 amino acids. V lost 4 bases and J lost 0, with 13 bases in between. From germline, CDR1 is SEHNR and CDR2 FQNEAQ (reference sequence). DNA of the CDR3: TGTGCCAGCAGCTCGACAGCCTTTTCCTCTGGAAACACCATATATTTT. This codes for CASSSTAFSSGNTIYF.

This chain links TRBV27 with TRBJ2-7; no clear D. V was clipped by 2 bases and J by 3 bases, with 20 bases between them. The CDR3 covers 17 residues. Germline V CDR1 and CDR2: MNHEY, SMNVEV (reference sequence). This CDR3 reads CASSLALANPNLYEQYF. CDR3 DNA: TGTGCCAGCAGTTTAGCGTTGGCAAACCCAAATCTCTACGAGCAGTACTTC.

This clonotype was picked up many times. This rearrangement joins TRBV7-2 to TRBJ1-2; D is undetermined. The germline V gene has CDR1 SGHTA and CDR2 FQGNSA. This CDR3 contains 15 residues. Deletions cut 5 bases from V and 4 bases from J, with 17 bases between. CDR3 region: CASSPERRGTYGYTF. In DNA form, the CDR3 reads TGTGCCAGCAGCCCAGAACGCCGGGGTACCTATGGCTACACCTTC.

This sequence joins TRBV6-2 or TRBV6-3 and TRBJ2-1, with TRBD2 matching over 9 bases. The ends lost 0 bases at V and 9 bases at J; junction bases unmatched: 9. The CDR3 is made up of 16 amino acids. Germline CDR1 is MNHEY and CDR2 is SVGEGT. The CDR3 loop reads CASSYSVASGIVEQFF. CDR3 DNA sequence: TGTGCCAGCAGTTACTCGGTGGCTAGCGGGATTGTTGAGCAGTTCTTC.